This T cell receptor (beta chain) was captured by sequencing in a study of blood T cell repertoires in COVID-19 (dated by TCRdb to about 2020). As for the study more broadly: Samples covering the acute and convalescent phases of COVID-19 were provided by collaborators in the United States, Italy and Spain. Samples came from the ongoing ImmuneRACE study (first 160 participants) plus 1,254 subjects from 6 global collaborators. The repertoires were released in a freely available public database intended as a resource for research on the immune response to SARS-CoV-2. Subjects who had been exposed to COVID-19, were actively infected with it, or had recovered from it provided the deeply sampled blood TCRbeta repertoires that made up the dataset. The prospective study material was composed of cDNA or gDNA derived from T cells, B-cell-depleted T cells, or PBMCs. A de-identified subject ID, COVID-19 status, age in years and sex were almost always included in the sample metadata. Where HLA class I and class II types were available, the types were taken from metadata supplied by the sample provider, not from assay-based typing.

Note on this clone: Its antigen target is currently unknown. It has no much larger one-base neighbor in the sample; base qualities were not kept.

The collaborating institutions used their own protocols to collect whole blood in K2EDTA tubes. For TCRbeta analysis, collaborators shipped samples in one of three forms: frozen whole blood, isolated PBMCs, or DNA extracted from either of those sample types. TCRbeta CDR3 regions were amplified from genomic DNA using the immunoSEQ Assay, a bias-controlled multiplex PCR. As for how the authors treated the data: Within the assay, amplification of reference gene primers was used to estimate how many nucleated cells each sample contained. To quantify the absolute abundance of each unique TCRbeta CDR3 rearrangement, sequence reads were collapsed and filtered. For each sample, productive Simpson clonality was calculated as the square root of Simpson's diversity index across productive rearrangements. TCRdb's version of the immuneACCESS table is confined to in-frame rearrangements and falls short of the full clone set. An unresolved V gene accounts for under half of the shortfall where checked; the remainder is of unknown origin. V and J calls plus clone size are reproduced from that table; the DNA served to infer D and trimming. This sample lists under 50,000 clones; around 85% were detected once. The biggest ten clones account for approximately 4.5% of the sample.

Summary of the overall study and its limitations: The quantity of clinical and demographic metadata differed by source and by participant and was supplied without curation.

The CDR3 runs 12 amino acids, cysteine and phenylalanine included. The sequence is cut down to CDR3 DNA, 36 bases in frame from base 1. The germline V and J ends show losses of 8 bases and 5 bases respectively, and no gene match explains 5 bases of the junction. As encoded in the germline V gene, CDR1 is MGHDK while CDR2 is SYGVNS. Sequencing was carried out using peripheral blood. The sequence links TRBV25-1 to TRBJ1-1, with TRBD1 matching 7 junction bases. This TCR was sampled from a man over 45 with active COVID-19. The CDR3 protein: CASLGTETEAFF. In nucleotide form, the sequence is TGTGCCAGCTTAGGGACAGAGACTGAAGCTTTCTTT.